This entry concerns a single T cell receptor (beta chain). The V gene's germline CDR1 is SEHNR and CDR2 FQNEAQ (reference sequence). Trimming took 5 bases from V and 9 from J, leaving 21 bases between them. This CDR3 has 15 residues. Libraries were prepared by immunoSEQ multiplex PCR; TCRdb keeps only in-frame clonotypes and omits some of them. Of roughly 99,000 clones in the sample, 92% were seen once. These data belong to a study of T cell changes during pregnancy in multiple sclerosis. The receptor comes from a female donor in good health, enrolled as a control in a pregnancy study. The sequences come from peripheral blood, collected after pregnancy. The V gene is TRBV7-9, the J gene TRBJ2-3; a weak D match, TRBD1 (7 bases). The CDR3 is CASSPGGQLGGTQYF. The CDR3 DNA sequence: TGTGCCAGCAGCCCAGGGGGACAACTTGGGGGGACGCAGTATTTT. The full variable domain, completed using reference TRBV7-9 and TRBJ2-3, is DTGVSQNPRHKITKRGQNVTFRCDPISEHNRLYWYRQTLGQGPEFLTYFQNEAQLEKSRLLSDRFSAERPKGSFSTLEIQRTEQGDSAMYLCASSPGGQLGGTQYFGPGTRLTVL.